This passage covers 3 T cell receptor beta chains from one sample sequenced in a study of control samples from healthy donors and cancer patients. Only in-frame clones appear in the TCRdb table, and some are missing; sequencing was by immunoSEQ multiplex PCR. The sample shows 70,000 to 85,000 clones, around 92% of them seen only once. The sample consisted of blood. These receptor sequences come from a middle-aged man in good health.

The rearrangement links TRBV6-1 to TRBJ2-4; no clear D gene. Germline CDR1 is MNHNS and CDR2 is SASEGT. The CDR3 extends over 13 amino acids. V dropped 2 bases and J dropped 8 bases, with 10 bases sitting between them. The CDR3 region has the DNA TGTGCCAGCAGTGAAAGCCTTAGGGACATTCAGTACTTC. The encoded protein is CASSESLRDIQYF.

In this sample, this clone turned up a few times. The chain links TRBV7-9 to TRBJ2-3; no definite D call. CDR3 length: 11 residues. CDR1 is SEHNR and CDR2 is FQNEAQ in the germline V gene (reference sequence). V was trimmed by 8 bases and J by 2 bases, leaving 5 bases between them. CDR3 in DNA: TGTGCCAGCGCGTACACAGATACGCAGTATTTT. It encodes CASAYTDTQYF.

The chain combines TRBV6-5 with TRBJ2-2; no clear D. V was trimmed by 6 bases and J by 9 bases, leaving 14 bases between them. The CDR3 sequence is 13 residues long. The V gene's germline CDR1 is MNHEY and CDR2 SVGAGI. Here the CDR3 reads CASSLIQERELFF. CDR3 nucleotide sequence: TGTGCCAGCAGCCTAATCCAGGAAAGGGAGCTGTTTTTT.